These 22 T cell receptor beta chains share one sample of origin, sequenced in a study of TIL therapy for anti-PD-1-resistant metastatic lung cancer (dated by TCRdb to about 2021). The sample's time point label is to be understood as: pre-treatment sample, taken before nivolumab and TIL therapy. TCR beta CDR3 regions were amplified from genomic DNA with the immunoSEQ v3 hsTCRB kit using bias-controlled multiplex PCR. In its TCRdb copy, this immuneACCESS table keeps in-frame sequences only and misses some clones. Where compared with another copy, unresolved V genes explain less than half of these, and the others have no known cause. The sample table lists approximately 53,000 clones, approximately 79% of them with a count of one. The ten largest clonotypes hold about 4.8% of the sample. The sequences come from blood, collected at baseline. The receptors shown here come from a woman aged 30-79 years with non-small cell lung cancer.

The CDR3 nucleotides are TGTGCCAGCAGATCCGGGACAGGGAATCACCACGAGCAGTACTTC. It specifies CASRSGTGNHHEQYF. The chain uses TRBV6-5 and TRBJ2-7, with 9 positions matching TRBD1. J was trimmed by 5 bases and V by 6 bases; bases with no gene match: 11. This CDR3 is 15 amino acids long. Germline loops: CDR1 MNHEY, CDR2 SVGAGI.

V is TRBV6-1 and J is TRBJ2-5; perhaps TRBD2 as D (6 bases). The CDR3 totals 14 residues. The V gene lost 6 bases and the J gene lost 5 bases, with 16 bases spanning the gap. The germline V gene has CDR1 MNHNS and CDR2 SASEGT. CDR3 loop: CASRGASAGETQYF. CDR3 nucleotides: TGTGCCAGCAGAGGGGCCAGTGCGGGGGAGACCCAGTACTTC.

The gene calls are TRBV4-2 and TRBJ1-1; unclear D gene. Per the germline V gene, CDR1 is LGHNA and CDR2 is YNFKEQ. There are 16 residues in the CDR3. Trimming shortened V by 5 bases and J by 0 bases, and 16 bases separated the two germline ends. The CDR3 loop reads CASSTYFTDMNTEAFF. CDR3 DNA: TGTGCCAGCAGCACCTATTTCACAGACATGAACACTGAAGCTTTCTTT.

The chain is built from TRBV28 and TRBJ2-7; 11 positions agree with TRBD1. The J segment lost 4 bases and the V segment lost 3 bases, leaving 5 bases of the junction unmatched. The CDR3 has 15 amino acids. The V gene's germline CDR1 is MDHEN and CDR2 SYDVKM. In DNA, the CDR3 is TGTGCCAGCAGTTTGAGGACAGGGGGCAGGTACGAGCAGTACTTC. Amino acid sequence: CASSLRTGGRYEQYF.

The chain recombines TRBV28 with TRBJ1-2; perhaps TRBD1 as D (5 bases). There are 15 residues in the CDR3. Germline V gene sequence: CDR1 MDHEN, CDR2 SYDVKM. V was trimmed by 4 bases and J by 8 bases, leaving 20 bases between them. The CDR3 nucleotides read TGTGCCAGCAGTTCAGCCCAGGGCACCCCCCACGGCTACACCTTC. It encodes CASSSAQGTPHGYTF.

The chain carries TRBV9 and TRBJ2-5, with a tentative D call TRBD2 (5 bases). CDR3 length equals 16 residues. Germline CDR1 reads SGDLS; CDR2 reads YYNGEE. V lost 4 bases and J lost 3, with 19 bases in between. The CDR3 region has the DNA TGTGCCAGCAGCACCCACGCAGCGGACGGCGAAGAGACCCAGTACTTC. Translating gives CASSTHAADGEETQYF.

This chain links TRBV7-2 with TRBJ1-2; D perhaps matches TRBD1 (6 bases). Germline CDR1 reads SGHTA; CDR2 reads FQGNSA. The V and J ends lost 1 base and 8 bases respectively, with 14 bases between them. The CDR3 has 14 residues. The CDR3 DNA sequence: TGTGCCAGCAGCTTAGGATCGCAGGGGTCCGGCTACACCTTC. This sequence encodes CASSLGSQGSGYTF.

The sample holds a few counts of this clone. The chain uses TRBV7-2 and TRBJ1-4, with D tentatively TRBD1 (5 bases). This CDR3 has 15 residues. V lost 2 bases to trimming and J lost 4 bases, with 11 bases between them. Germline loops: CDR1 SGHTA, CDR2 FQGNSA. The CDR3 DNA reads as TGTGCCAGCAGCTTACAGGGCAGCCATAATGAAAAACTGTTTTTT. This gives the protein CASSLQGSHNEKLFF.

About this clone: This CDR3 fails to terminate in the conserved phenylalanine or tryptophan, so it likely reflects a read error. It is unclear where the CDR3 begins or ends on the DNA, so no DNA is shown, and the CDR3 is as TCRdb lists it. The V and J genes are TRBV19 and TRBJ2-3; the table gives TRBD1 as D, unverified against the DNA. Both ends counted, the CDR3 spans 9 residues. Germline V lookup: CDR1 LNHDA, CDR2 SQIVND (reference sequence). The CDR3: CASSRGLGS.

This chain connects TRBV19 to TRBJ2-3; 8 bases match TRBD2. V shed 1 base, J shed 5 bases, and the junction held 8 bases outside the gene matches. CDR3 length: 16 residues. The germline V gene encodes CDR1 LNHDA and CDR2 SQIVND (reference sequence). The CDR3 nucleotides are TGTGCCAGTAGTATAGGCGGGGGGACTACCTTAGATACGCAGTATTTT. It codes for CASSIGGGTTLDTQYF.

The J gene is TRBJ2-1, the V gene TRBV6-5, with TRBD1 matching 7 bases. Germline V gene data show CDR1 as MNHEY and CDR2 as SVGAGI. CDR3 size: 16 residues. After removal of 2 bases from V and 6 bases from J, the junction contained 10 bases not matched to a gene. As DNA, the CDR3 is TGTGCCAGCAGTTACCCCCGACAGGGAGCGCGCAATGAGCAGTTCTTC. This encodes CASSYPRQGARNEQFF.

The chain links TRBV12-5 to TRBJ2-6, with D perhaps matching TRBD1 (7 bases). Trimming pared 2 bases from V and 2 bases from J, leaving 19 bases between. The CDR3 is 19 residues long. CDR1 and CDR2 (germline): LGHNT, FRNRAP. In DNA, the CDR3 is TGTGCTAGTGGTTTGTTGCGGGACAGTGTGTTTCCTGGGGCCAACGTCCTGACTTTC. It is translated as CASGLLRDSVFPGANVLTF.

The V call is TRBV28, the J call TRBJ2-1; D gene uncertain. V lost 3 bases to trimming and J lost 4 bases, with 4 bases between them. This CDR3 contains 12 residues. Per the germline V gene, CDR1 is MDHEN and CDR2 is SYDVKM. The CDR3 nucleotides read TGTGCCAGCAGTTTGAGATACAATGAGCAGTTCTTC. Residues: CASSLRYNEQFF.

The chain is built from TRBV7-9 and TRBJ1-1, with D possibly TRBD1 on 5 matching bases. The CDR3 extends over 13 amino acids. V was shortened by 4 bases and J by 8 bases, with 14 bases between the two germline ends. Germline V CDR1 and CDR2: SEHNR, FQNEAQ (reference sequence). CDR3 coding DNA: TGTGCCAGCAGCTCCCCCGGCAGGGTCGAAGCTTTCTTT. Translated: CASSSPGRVEAFF.

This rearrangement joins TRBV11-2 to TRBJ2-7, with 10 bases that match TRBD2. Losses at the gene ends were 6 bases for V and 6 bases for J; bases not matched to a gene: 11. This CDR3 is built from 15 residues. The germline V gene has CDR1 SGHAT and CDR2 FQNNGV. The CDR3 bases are TGTGCCAGCAGTCAAACTAGCGGGACGTTGGGCGAGCAGTACTTC. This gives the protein CASSQTSGTLGEQYF.

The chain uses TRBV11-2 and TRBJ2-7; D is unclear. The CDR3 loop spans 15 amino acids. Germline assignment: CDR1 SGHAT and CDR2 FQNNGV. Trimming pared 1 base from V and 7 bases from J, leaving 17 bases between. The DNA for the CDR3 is TGTGCCAGCAGCTTAGGCCGGTTTCCTACCCCGGAGCAGTACTTC. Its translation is CASSLGRFPTPEQYF.

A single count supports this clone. The CDR3 reads CASSQDGQGLAGTEAFF. CDR3 in DNA: TGCGCCAGCAGCCAAGATGGTCAGGGCCTAGCGGGCACTGAAGCTTTCTTT. This chain connects TRBV4-3 to TRBJ1-1, with D possibly being TRBD1 (5 bases). CDR3 length equals 17 residues. Germline V lookup: CDR1 LGHNA, CDR2 YSLEER. The ends were cut back, 0 bases at V and 4 bases at J, with 18 bases in the middle.

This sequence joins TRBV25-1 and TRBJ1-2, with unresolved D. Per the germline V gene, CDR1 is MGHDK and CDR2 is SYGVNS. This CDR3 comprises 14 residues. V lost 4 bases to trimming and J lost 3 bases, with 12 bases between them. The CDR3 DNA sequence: TGTGCCAGCAGTGTTGCGCTCGGGGACTATGGCTACACCTTC. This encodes CASSVALGDYGYTF.

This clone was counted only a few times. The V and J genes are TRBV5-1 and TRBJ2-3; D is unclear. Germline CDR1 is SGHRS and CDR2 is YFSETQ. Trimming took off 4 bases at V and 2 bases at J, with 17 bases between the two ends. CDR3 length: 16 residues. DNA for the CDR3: TGCGCCAGCAGCCTCCAGGTTCTGGGCACCACAGATACGCAGTATTTT. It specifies CASSLQVLGTTDTQYF.

The CDR3 DNA reads TGTGCCAGCAGCTGGGGAAGCGGGAGGGTTTACAATGAGCAGTTCTTC. Encoded protein: CASSWGSGRVYNEQFF. The chain carries TRBV5-4 and TRBJ2-1, with 10 bases that match TRBD2. With 3 bases clipped from V and 4 bases from J, the junction kept 7 bases outside the gene matches. This CDR3 has 16 residues. CDR1 is SGHNT and CDR2 is YYREEE in the germline V gene (reference sequence).

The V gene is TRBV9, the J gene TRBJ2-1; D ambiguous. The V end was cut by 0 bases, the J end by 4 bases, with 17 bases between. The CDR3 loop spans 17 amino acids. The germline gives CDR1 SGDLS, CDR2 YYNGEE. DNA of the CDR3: TGTGCCAGCAGCGTAGGGTACTGGGCTAGTACGTACAATGAGCAGTTCTTC. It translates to CASSVGYWASTYNEQFF.

For the CDR3, the DNA is TGTGCCAGCAGTAGGGAAGGGATCAGGGCTTTCTTT. This encodes CASSREGIRAFF. The genes are TRBV7-2 and TRBJ1-1; D is unresolved. CDR3 size: 12 residues. The germline V gene has CDR1 SGHTA and CDR2 FQGNSA. V was cut by 6 bases and J by 11 bases, with 16 bases left in between.